This T cell receptor (beta chain) comes out of a study of vaccination effects on CD4 cells after COVID-19. Concerning this clone itself: Antigen: not known.

This CDR3 has 14 residues. Germline CDR1 MNHNS, CDR2 SASEGT. The V end lost 1 base, the J end lost 0 bases, and 7 bases lay between the germline ends. Clones were read by immunoSEQ multiplex PCR, and TCRdb kept only the in-frame ones, dropping some. The data contain tens of thousands of clones, 60% to 85% of them singletons. Antigen-specific CD4+ T cells were expanded (with viral peptide pools) by the ViraFEST assay ahead of sequencing. Investigators separated out CD4+ T cells once about 10 days of culture had passed. The vaccine recipients had no prior SARS-CoV-2 infection, with negative nucleocapsid antibodies. It was with approximately 9.6 IU/ml IL-2 and about 9.2 ug/ml peptides that 1.5 million to 2 million PBMC per well were cultured.

The gene calls are TRBV6-1 and TRBJ2-7, with no clear D. The sequence derives from a human donor who received a COVID-19 vaccine. The sample consisted of CD4+ T cells from PBMCs cultured with SARS-CoV-2 spike peptides, taken before COVID-19 vaccination. The DNA for the CDR3 is TGTGCCAGCAGTGAAGTATCAGCCTCCTACGAGCAGTACGTC. Its protein is CASSEVSASYEQYV.